Listed below are T cell receptor beta chains from one sample, sequenced in a study of shared clonotypes between healthy human individuals. This table comes from immunoSEQ multiplex PCR, and its TCRdb copy is limited to in-frame clones, with some not included. The sample has around 980,000 clones, 75% to 80% seen once. The specimen was memory CD4+ T cells from PBMCs. These TCRs come from a man aged 18 to 30 in good health. Some clones in this sample may be carry-over from other donors' samples. The CDR3 runs from the conserved cysteine through the conserved F or W.

J gene | V gene | CDR3 protein
TRBJ2-3 | TRBV5-1 | CASSAGTGGRDTQYF
TRBJ2-2 | TRBV27 | CASTPTRGQGLNTGELFF
TRBJ2-5 | TRBV11-3 | CASSSGTGRETQYF
TRBJ2-1 | TRBV6-4 | CASSNGLAVNEQFF
TRBJ1-4 | TRBV30 | CAWSPPGRRLGRTDEKLFF
TRBJ2-1 | TRBV10-3 | CAISSPGAEQFF
TRBJ1-1 | TRBV5-1 | CASSLRGRVLNTEAFF
TRBJ2-1 | TRBV5-1 | CASSPGTYNEQFF
TRBJ2-7 | TRBV7-2 | CASTPGGSGLYEQYF
TRBJ2-1 | TRBV7-3 | CASSSRLAGRDEQFF
TRBJ2-1 | TRBV7-3 | CASSLTSSASEQFF
TRBJ2-1 | TRBV27 | CASSSFLAGAYNEQFF
TRBJ1-1 | TRBV28 | CASSYPRQGLNTEAFF
TRBJ1-2 | TRBV11-2 | CASSPLRGLGYTF
TRBJ2-2 | TRBV5-1 | CASSLGFGAAGELFF
TRBJ1-3 | TRBV5-1 | CASSPGQAGNTIYF
TRBJ1-1 | TRBV30 | CAWSVLGGVAFF
TRBJ1-1 | TRBV28 | CASSRGGAGYTEAFF
TRBJ2-5 | TRBV5-1 | CASSNGILAGGKGETQYF
TRBJ1-5 | TRBV2 | CASSGQGVQPQHF
TRBJ1-1 | TRBV6-5 | CASHRGPEAFF
TRBJ2-1 | TRBV15 | CATRKGTQQQFF
TRBJ2-1 | TRBV14 | CASSRPGLAGGGEQFF
TRBJ2-3 | TRBV5-1 | CASSLVGSEGGADTQYF
TRBJ2-7 | TRBV7-2 | CASSFSTGSYEQYF
TRBJ2-7 | TRBV9 | CASSVADYSREQYF
TRBJ2-3 | TRBV5-4 | CASSSPDAGGTQYF
TRBJ2-1 | TRBV18 | CASSPQRVGLNEQFF
TRBJ2-1 | TRBV10-1 | CASSEGRYNEQFF
TRBJ2-3 | TRBV5-4 | CASSGTRSTDTQYF
TRBJ1-2 | TRBV9 | CASSVVGSNYGYTF
TRBJ2-3 | TRBV28 | CASRTDSTDTQYF
TRBJ2-3 | TRBV11-2 | CASSLLILAADTQYF
TRBJ1-1 | TRBV6-1 | CASMLQGNTEAFF
TRBJ1-2 | TRBV5-1 | CASSLGAGGSNYGYTF
TRBJ1-4 | TRBV18 | CASSPKDHNEKLFF
TRBJ1-1 | TRBV30 | CARGRNTEAFF
TRBJ2-7 | TRBV5-1 | CASSFSGSAYEQYF
TRBJ2-3 | TRBV5-1 | CASSRGAQGGTDTQYF
TRBJ2-5 | TRBV30 | CAWSVGSGSETQYF
TRBJ2-3 | TRBV5-1 | CASSFGTDTQYF
TRBJ2-7 | TRBV7-9 | CASSLPAPYEQYF
TRBJ2-5 | TRBV7-6 | CASSLIQGAQETQYF
TRBJ1-1 | TRBV6-6 | CASSYPQQGSEAFF
TRBJ1-2 | TRBV10-3 | CAISDTGSWGRESYGYTF
TRBJ2-1 | TRBV5-4 | CAWRLGLSSYNEQFF
TRBJ1-2 | TRBV28 | CASSLGQKVYGYTF
TRBJ1-1 | TRBV9 | CASSAGQFPEAFF
TRBJ1-5 | TRBV30 | CAWSRENGRPQHF
TRBJ2-5 | TRBV2 | CASSLQGLFGETQYF